This T cell receptor (beta chain) is drawn from a study of blood T cell repertoires in COVID-19. Study in general: Some COVID-19 samples were acute and others convalescent; all came from the United States, Italy and Spain.

V shed 0 bases and J 3 bases; nucleotides not matched to a gene: 8. Germline CDR1 GTSNPN, CDR2 SVGIG (reference sequence). CDR3 length: 17 residues. Original data processing: Amplification with reference gene primers provided the estimates of nucleated cell counts. Using immunoSEQ multiplex PCR, the repertoire was profiled, and TCRdb retains in-frame clones only, with some absent. V and J calls and clone size are as listed in that table; D and trimming were resolved from the DNA. The sample gives 350,000 to 550,000 clones, around 89% of which show up once; more than 4% is in the top ten. This clone was seen more than once but under ten times.

This chain joins TRBV30 and TRBJ1-6; 7 bases fit TRBD1. This clonotype was obtained from a woman aged 25-40 years with acute or convalescent COVID-19. Specimen: peripheral blood. CDR3 bases: TGTGCCTGGAGTGTGGGATGGACAGGAGACTATAATTCACCCCTCCACTTT. Protein sequence: CAWSVGWTGDYNSPLHF.